These 27 T cell receptor beta chains came from one sample sequenced in a study of PD-1 blockade in classical Hodgkin lymphoma. The repertoire was sequenced with immunoSEQ multiplex PCR; TCRdb's copy has only in-frame clones and lacks some. Here the sample spans 35,000 to 40,000 clones, 88% being singletons. Each patient's relapse followed autologous stem cell transplantation, and brentuximab vedotin exposure varied. The material was peripheral blood mononuclear cells (PBMCs), obtained before the second cycle of nivolumab. The receptors originated from a human donor with classical Hodgkin lymphoma.

J is TRBJ2-3 and V is TRBV10-2, with no clear D. Trimming shortened V by 6 bases and J by 4 bases, and 5 bases separated the two germline ends. The CDR3 length is 11 residues. Per the germline V gene, CDR1 is WSHSY and CDR2 is SAAADI. CDR3: CASRVADTQYF. CDR3 DNA: TGCGCCAGCAGGGTGGCAGATACGCAGTATTTT.

This chain connects TRBV27 to TRBJ1-2, with 7 bases lining up with TRBD1. CDR3 length: 15 residues. Germline CDR1 reads MNHEY; CDR2 reads SMNVEV (reference sequence). Trimming at V came to 0 bases and at J to 2 bases, leaving 3 bases not matched to a gene. The CDR3 here is CASSLSPGGNYGYTF. The CDR3 coding sequence is TGTGCCAGCAGTTTATCACCAGGGGGGAACTATGGCTACACCTTC.

The chain combines TRBV28 with TRBJ2-7, with 10 bases that match TRBD2. This CDR3 is 21 amino acids long. Germline lookup yields CDR1 MDHEN and CDR2 SYDVKM. Trimming at V came to 5 bases and at J to 2 bases, leaving 24 bases not matched to a gene. The CDR3 nucleotides read TGTGCCAGCAGTAGGCTAGCGGGAGAATCAGAACTACTACATTTCCCCTACGAGCAGTACTTC. Its translation: CASSRLAGESELLHFPYEQYF.

In its sample, this clone was seen a few times. The rearrangement joins TRBV7-2 to TRBJ2-5; D gene unclear. V lost 7 bases, J lost 0 bases, and 27 bases lay in between. The CDR3 consists of 19 residues. CDR1 and CDR2 (germline): SGHTA, FQGNSA. The CDR3 sequence: CASNPVPRKGLDYQETQYF. As DNA, the CDR3 is TGTGCCAGCAACCCGGTTCCGAGAAAGGGCCTCGACTACCAAGAGACCCAGTACTTC. The full variable domain, in which reference TRBV7-2 and TRBJ2-5 provide the parts outside the CDR3, is GAGVSQSPSNKVTEKGKDVELRCDPISGHTALYWYRQSLGQGLEFLIYFQGNSAPDKSGLPSDRFSAERTGGSVSTLTIQRTQQEDSAVYLCASNPVPRKGLDYQETQYFGPGTRLLVL.

The chain recombines TRBV5-1 with TRBJ2-5, with 7 bases matching TRBD1. The CDR3 sequence is 15 residues long. Looked up from germline, CDR1 is SGHRS and CDR2 is YFSETQ. V was clipped by 0 bases and J by 4 bases; unmatched bases: 6. Here the CDR3 DNA reads TGCGCCAGCAGCTTGGAGGGCAGGGGGATAGAGACCCAGTACTTC. It specifies CASSLEGRGIETQYF.

The chain employs TRBV6-4 and TRBJ2-1; D perhaps matches TRBD2 (7 bases). V was clipped by 6 bases and J by 7 bases, with 19 bases between them. Germline V lookup: CDR1 MRHNA, CDR2 SNTAGT. The CDR3 consists of 15 residues. CDR3 loop: CASRGSPEGGNEQFF. CDR3 nucleotides: TGTGCCAGCAGAGGGTCTCCGGAGGGGGGGAATGAGCAGTTCTTC.

The CDR3 sequence is CASRQDSGSSYNEQFF. CDR3 nucleotides: TGTGCCAGTAGACAGGATAGCGGGAGCTCCTACAATGAGCAGTTCTTC. This chain links TRBV19 with TRBJ2-1; TRBD2 aligns across 9 bases. In germline, CDR1 is LNHDA, CDR2 SQIVND (reference sequence). J was trimmed by 0 bases and V by 6 bases; bases with no gene match: 6. CDR3 length equals 16 residues.

J is TRBJ2-5 and V is TRBV28, with D possibly matching TRBD2 (5 bases). The CDR3 spans 17 residues. V shed 7 bases and J shed 2 bases, with 23 bases lying between them. Germline CDR1 is MDHEN and CDR2 is SYDVKM. This CDR3 reads CASMAPIGIEGQETQYF. CDR3 bases: TGTGCCAGCATGGCCCCAATAGGGATCGAGGGTCAAGAGACCCAGTACTTC.

This chain uses TRBV9 with TRBJ1-2; no reliable D call. The CDR3 consists of 14 residues. From germline, CDR1 is SGDLS and CDR2 YYNGEE. V was clipped by 4 bases and J by 4 bases, with 14 bases between them. The CDR3 nucleotides are TGTGCCAGCAGCCCAACGGACGGCAGCTATGGCTACACCTTC. Its translation: CASSPTDGSYGYTF.

This chain connects TRBV19 to TRBJ2-2; 9 positions match TRBD2. The CDR3 extends over 15 amino acids. V was clipped by 3 bases and J by 4 bases; unmatched bases: 3. Germline V gene lookup returns CDR1 LNHDA and CDR2 SQIVND (reference sequence). CDR3 amino acids: CASSMIAGATGELFF. In DNA form, the CDR3 reads TGTGCCAGTAGTATGATAGCGGGAGCCACCGGGGAGCTGTTTTTT.

V gene TRBV18 combines with J gene TRBJ2-5, with no clear D. The J call could be wrong; TRBJ2-7 is a better fit for the DNA end. The CDR3 length is 13 residues. The germline V gene encodes CDR1 KGHSH and CDR2 LQKENI. The CDR3 protein is CASSPFELNEQYF. In DNA form, the CDR3 reads TGTGCCAGCTCACCATTCGAACTCAACGAGCAGTACTTC.

J is TRBJ2-5 and V is TRBV7-2; TRBD1 matches at 9 bases. The J call may be incorrect, as the DNA end agrees better with TRBJ2-7. Germline V gene sequence: CDR1 SGHTA, CDR2 FQGNSA. There are 16 residues in the CDR3. CDR3 loop: CASSPAGQGRTYEQYF. Here the CDR3 DNA reads TGTGCCAGCAGCCCTGCGGGACAGGGACGTACCTACGAGCAGTACTTC.

V is TRBV2 and J is TRBJ1-2, with D possibly matching TRBD1 (5 bases). CDR3 length: 12 residues. Trimming took off 5 bases at V and 8 bases at J, with 12 bases between the two ends. The germline V gene has CDR1 SNHLY and CDR2 FYNNEI. The CDR3 bases are TGTGCCAGCAGTCCAACCTGGACAGGCTACACCTTC. It codes for CASSPTWTGYTF.

The V gene is TRBV21-1, the J gene TRBJ1-1. TRBV21-1 represents a pseudogene. The CDR3 has 13 amino acids. This chain's CDR3 is CASSKAGIDEAFF. CDR3 coding DNA: TGTGCCAGCAGCAAAGCAGGGATAGACGAAGCTTTCTTT.

DNA of the CDR3: TGTGCCAGCTCTTACTCGGGGGGCAAAAACATTCAGTACTTC. Protein product: CASSYSGGKNIQYF. The chain uses TRBV6-5 and TRBJ2-4; 7 bases map to TRBD2. Germline CDR1 reads MNHEY; CDR2 reads SVGAGI. Trimming at V came to 8 bases and at J to 3 bases, leaving 7 bases not matched to a gene. CDR3 size: 14 residues.

The V gene is TRBV10-3, the J gene TRBJ1-4; the match to TRBD1 covers 7 bases. There are 12 residues in the CDR3. V lost 10 bases to trimming and J lost 5 bases; unmatched junction nucleotides: 4. The germline V gene has CDR1 ENHRY and CDR2 SYGVKD. CDR3 DNA sequence: TGTGCCACCGGACAGGAGAATGAAAAACTGTTTTTT. It is translated as CATGQENEKLFF.

This rearrangement joins TRBV6-1 to TRBJ2-1, with 11 bases matching TRBD2. Germline lookup yields CDR1 MNHNS and CDR2 SASEGT. This CDR3 has 13 amino acids. V lost 7 bases, J lost 12 bases, and 8 bases stayed unmatched. The DNA for the CDR3 is TGTGCCAGCACTACTAGCGGGAGTTGGTGGCAGTTCTTC. Its protein is CASTTSGSWWQFF.

The chain employs TRBV7-9 and TRBJ2-2, with 8 positions matching TRBD2. CDR1 is SEHNR and CDR2 is FQNEAQ in the germline V gene (reference sequence). The CDR3 is 16 amino acids. The V gene end was trimmed by 5 bases and the J gene end by 10 bases; junction bases not matched to a gene: 15. The CDR3 DNA reads as TGTGCCAGCAGCACCTGGACTAGCCGTAGCCCGCTGGAGCTGTTTTTT. This codes for CASSTWTSRSPLELFF.

V usage is TRBV10-2 and J usage is TRBJ1-3; D is possibly TRBD1 (5 bases). Trimming shortened V by 6 bases and J by 4 bases, and 10 bases separated the two germline ends. This CDR3 comprises 13 residues. Germline assignment: CDR1 WSHSY and CDR2 SAAADI. The CDR3 region has the DNA TGCGCCAGCAGCAGGGTTTCAGGAAACACCATATATTTT. This gives the protein CASSRVSGNTIYF.

In its sample, this clone was seen once. The chain is built from TRBV6-5 and TRBJ1-5; D is ambiguous. Deletions cut 5 bases from V and 9 bases from J, with 14 bases between. This CDR3 has 13 residues. The germline gives CDR1 MNHEY, CDR2 SVGAGI. Written as DNA, the CDR3 is TGTGCCAGCAGTCCGCTCGGAGGCCCGCCCCAGCATTTT. Protein: CASSPLGGPPQHF.

Only a few counts were recorded for this clone. This chain joins TRBV2 and TRBJ1-1, with 10 bases aligning to TRBD1. J lost 3 bases, V lost 4 bases, and 2 bases had no gene match. CDR3 length: 14 residues. CDR1 is SNHLY, CDR2 FYNNEI, per germline. CDR3 sequence: CASSVDRGYTEAFF. CDR3 DNA: TGTGCCAGCAGTGTGGACAGGGGGTACACTGAAGCTTTCTTT. Together with reference TRBV2 and TRBJ1-1, the CDR3 gives the full variable domain: EPEVTQTPSHQVTQMGQEVILRCVPISNHLYFYWYRQILGQKVEFLVSFYNNEISEKSEIFDDQFSVERPDGSNFTLKIRSTKLEDSAMYFCASSVDRGYTEAFFGQGTRLTVV.

This clone has just a few counts. V is TRBV7-2 and J is TRBJ2-1, with D tentatively TRBD2 (6 bases). CDR3 length equals 17 residues. The germline CDR1 and CDR2 sequences are SGHTA and FQGNSA. The V gene lost 5 bases and the J gene lost 0 bases, with 17 bases spanning the gap. CDR3 in DNA: TGTGCCAGCAGCCTCCGGGGAGGTCCTGGCTCCTACAATGAGCAGTTCTTC. This encodes CASSLRGGPGSYNEQFF. Looking up the rest from reference TRBV7-2 and TRBJ2-1 gives the full variable domain: GAGVSQSPSNKVTEKGKDVELRCDPISGHTALYWYRQSLGQGLEFLIYFQGNSAPDKSGLPSDRFSAERTGGSVSTLTIQRTQQEDSAVYLCASSLRGGPGSYNEQFFGPGTRLTVL.

This chain uses TRBV28 with TRBJ2-7; TRBD2 aligns across 12 bases. The junction had 2 bases not matched to a gene; V was cut back by 6 bases and J by 2 bases. The V gene's germline CDR1 is MDHEN and CDR2 SYDVKM. This CDR3 is built from 14 residues. For the CDR3, the DNA is TGTGCCAGCAGCTGGACTAGCGGGGCCTACGAGCAGTACTTC. It yields the protein CASSWTSGAYEQYF.

This chain joins TRBV6-5 and TRBJ2-7; 8 bases align to TRBD1. The germline V gene has CDR1 MNHEY and CDR2 SVGAGI. This CDR3 has 14 amino acids. J gave up 3 bases and V 2 bases, and 3 bases lay outside the gene matches. CDR3 bases: TGTGCCAGCAGTTACCAAGGACAGGGCTACGAGCAGTACTTC. This codes for CASSYQGQGYEQYF.

The rearrangement links TRBV6-1 to TRBJ2-1; 9 bases are a match to TRBD1. V was clipped by 3 bases and J by 5 bases; unmatched bases: 5. The CDR3 sequence is 15 residues long. The germline V gene encodes CDR1 MNHNS and CDR2 SASEGT. The CDR3 reads CASSDGDRDHNEQFF. The CDR3 nucleotides are TGTGCCAGCAGTGACGGGGACAGGGATCACAATGAGCAGTTCTTC.

This rearrangement joins TRBV9 to TRBJ2-1; TRBD1 or TRBD2 may be the D gene (5 bases each). V lost 0 bases and J lost 8, with 15 bases in between. Germline values: CDR1 SGDLS, CDR2 YYNGEE. CDR3 length equals 15 residues. The CDR3 DNA follows: TGTGCCAGCAGCGTAGAGGGGACGCACGGCGATGAGCAGTTCTTC. Amino acids: CASSVEGTHGDEQFF.

As for this clone: Distinct nucleotide sequences in the sample also encode this CDR3. The rearrangement links TRBV13 to TRBJ1-1, with TRBD1 as a possible D gene (6 bases). Germline assignment: CDR1 PRHDT and CDR2 FYEKMQ (reference sequence). This CDR3 spans 14 amino acids. The ends were cut back, 0 bases at V and 1 base at J, with 6 bases in the middle. The CDR3: CASSLGQGNTEAFF. DNA for the CDR3: TGTGCCAGCAGCTTAGGACAGGGGAACACTGAAGCTTTCTTT.